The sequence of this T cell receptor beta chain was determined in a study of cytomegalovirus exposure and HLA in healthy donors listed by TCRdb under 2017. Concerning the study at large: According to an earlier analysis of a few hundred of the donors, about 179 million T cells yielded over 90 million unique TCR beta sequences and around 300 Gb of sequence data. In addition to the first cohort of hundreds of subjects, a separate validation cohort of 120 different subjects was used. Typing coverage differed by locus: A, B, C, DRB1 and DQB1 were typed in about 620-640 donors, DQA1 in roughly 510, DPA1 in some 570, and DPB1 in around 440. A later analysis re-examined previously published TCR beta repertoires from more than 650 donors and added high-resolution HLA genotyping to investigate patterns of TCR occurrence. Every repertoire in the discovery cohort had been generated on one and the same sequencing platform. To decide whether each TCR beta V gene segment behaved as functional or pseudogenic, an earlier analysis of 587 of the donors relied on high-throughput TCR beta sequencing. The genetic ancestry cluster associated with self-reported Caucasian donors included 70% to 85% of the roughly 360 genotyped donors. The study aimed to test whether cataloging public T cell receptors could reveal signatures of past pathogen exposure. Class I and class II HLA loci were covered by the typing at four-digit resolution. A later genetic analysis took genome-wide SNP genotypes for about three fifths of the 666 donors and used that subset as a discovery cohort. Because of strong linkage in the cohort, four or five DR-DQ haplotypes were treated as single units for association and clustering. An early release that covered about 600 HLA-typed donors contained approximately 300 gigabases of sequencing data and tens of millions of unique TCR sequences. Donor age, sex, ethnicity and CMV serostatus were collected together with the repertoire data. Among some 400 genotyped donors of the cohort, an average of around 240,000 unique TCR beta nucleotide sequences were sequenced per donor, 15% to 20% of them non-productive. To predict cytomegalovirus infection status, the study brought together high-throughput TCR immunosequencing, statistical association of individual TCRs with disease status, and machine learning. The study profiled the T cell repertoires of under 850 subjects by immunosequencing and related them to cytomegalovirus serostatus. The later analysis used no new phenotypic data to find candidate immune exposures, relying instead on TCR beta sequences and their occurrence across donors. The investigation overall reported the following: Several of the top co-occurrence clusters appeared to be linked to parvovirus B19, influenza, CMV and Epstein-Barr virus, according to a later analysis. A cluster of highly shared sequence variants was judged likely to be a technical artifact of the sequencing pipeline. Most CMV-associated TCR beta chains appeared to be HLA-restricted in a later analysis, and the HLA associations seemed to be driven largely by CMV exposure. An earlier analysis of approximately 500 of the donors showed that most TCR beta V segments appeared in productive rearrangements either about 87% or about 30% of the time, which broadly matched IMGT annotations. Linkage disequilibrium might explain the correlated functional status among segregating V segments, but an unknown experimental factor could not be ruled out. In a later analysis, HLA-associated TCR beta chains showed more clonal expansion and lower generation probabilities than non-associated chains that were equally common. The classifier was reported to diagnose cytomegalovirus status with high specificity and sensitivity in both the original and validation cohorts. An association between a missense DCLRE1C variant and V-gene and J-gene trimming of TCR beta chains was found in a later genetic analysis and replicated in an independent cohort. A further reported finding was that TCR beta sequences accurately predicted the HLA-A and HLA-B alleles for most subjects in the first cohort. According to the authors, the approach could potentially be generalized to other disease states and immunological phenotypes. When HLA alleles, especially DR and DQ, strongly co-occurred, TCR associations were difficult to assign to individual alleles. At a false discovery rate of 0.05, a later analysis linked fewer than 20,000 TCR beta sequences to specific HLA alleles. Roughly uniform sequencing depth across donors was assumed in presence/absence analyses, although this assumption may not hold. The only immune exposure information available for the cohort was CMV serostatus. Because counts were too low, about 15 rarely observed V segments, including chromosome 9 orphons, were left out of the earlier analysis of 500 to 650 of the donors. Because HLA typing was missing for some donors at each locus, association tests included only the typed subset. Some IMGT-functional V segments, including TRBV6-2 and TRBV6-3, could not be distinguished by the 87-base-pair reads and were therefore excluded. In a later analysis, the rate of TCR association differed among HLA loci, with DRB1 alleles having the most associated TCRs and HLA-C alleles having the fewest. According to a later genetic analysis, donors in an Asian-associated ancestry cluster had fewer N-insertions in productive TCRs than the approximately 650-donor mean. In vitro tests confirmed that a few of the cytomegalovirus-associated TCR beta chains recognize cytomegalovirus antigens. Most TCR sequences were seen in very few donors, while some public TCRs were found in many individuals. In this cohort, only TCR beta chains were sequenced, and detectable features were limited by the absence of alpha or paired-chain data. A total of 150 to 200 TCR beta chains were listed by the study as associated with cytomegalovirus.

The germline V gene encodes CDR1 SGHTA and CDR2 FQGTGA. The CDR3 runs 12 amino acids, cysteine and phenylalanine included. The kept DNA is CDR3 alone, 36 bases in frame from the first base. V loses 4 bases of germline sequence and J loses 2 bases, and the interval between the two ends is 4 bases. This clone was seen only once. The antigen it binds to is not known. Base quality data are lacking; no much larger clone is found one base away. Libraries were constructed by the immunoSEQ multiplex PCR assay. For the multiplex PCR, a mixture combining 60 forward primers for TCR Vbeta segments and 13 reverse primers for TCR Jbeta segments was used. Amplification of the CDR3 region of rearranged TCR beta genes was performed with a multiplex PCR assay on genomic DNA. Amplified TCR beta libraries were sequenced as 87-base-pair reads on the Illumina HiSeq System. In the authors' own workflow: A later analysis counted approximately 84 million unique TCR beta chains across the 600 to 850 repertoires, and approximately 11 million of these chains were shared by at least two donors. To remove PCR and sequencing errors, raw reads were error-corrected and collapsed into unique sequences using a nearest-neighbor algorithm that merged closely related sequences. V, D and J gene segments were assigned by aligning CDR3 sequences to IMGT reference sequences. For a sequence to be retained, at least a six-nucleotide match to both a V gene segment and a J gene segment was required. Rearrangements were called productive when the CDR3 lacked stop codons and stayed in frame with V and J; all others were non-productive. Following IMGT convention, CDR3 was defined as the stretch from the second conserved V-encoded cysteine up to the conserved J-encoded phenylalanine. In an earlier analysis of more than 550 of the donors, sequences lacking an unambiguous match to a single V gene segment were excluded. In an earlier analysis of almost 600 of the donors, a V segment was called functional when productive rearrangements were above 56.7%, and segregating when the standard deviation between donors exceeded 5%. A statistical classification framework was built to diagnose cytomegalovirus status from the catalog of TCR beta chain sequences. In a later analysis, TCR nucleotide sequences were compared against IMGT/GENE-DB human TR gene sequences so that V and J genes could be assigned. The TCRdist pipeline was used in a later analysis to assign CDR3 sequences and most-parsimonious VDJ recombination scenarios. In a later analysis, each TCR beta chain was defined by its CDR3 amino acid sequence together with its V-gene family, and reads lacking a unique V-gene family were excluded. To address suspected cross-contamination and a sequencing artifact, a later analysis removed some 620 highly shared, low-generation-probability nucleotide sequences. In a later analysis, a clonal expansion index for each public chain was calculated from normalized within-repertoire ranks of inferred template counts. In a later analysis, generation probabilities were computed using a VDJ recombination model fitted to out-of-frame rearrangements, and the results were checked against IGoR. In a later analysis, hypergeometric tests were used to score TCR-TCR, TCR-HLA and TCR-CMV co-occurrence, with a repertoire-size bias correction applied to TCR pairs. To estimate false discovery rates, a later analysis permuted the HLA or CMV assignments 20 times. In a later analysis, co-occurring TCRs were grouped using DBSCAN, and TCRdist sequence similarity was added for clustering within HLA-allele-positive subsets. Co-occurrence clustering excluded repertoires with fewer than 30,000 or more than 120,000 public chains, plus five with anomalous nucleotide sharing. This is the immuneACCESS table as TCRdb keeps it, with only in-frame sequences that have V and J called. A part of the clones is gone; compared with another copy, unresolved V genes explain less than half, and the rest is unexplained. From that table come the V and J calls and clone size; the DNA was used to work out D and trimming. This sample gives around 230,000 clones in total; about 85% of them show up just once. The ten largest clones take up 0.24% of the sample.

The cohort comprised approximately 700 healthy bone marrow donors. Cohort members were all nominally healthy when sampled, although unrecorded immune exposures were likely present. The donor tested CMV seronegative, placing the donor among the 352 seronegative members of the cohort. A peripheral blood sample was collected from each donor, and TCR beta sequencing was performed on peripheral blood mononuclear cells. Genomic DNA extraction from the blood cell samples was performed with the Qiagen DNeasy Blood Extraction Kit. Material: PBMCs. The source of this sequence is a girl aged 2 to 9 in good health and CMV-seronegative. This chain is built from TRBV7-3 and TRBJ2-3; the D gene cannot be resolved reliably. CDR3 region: CASSSFTDTQYF. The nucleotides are TGTGCCAGCAGCTCTTTCACAGATACGCAGTATTTT.